Described below is a single T cell receptor (beta chain) sequence and its context. Its antigen remains unidentified. The record has no base qualities; no much larger clone is one base away. This sample was taken from a study of OX40 agonist ivuxolimab in advanced cancers. Context from the whole study: Ivuxolimab, which targeted the costimulatory receptor OX40 (CD134), was an agonistic, fully human IgG2 monoclonal antibody. Intravenous ivuxolimab was administered to patients every 2 weeks at six dose levels: 0.01, 0.1, 0.3, 1.5, 3 and 10 mg/kg. Of the approximately 50 dose-escalation patients, hepatocellular carcinoma was present in around 20, melanoma in around 15, renal cell carcinoma in 9 and head and neck cancer in 9. The dose-escalation cohort was roughly 87% male with a mean age of around 64 years, ranging from roughly 20 to 80. Prior anti-PD-1, anti-PD-L1 or anti-CTLA-4 therapy was permitted, and 40% to 50% of dose-escalation patients had received checkpoint inhibitors. Partial responses were achieved by three dose-escalation patients, of whom one had hepatocellular carcinoma and two had cutaneous melanoma. Peripheral TCRbeta sequencing aimed to test whether ivuxolimab altered TCR sequence diversity and caused clonal T-cell expansion. The paper covers the monotherapy dose-escalation part of the phase I ivuxolimab trial, which included N of about 50 patients. On the study overall, not on this receptor specifically: The antigen specificity of the peripheral T cells that underwent clonal expansion was not determined. Low levels of normalized T-cell clonal expansion were also seen in some nonresponding patients. After ivuxolimab, CD8+ T cells had more expanded clones than CD4+ T cells on average. In the 0.1-3.0 mg/kg groups, partial responders were among the patients with the lowest normalized peripheral clonal expansion, particularly in CD8+ T cells. At doses of 0.1 to 3.0 mg/kg, clonal expansion of both CD4+ and CD8+ blood T cells was observed from baseline to week 6.

Patients with autoimmune disease history or receiving systemic immunosuppression were excluded from the trial. Peripheral blood for TCR sequencing was collected from all dose cohorts at baseline, on cycle 4 day 1, and on cycle 7 day 1. Samples came from an open-label, multicenter, first-in-human phase I dose-escalation trial of ivuxolimab. The trial enrolled adults with locally advanced or metastatic head and neck squamous cell, hepatocellular, melanoma or renal cell carcinoma. Before TCR sequencing, CD4+ T cells and CD8+ T cells from peripheral blood were sorted into separate populations. V was cut back by 5 bases and J by 8 bases, leaving a gap of 12 bases between them. From its cysteine to its phenylalanine, the CDR3 spans 12 amino acids. Only the CDR3 DNA stays, 36 bases, in frame from base 1. In the germline V gene, CDR1 corresponds to MNHEY and CDR2 to SVGAGI. For sequencing of the TCRbeta CDR3 region, genomic DNA was extracted from the sorted cells. The immunoSEQ Assay was used for sequencing of TCRbeta CDR3 regions. Here the immuneACCESS table is served through TCRdb, limited to in-frame sequences with V and J called. Missing clones are a known gap in these copies; in checked studies unresolved V genes cover under half, and the rest lacks a known reason. In all, the sample holds approximately 68,000 clones, and 86% of those were seen once. The ten largest clones capture around 0.7% of the sample.

The receptor was derived from an adult with an advanced solid tumor such as melanoma, head and neck, liver or kidney cancer. The material was CD4+ or CD8+ T cells sorted from blood, obtained in a trial of the OX40 agonist ivuxolimab. The chain was built from TRBV6-5 and TRBJ1-1; the D gene is perhaps TRBD1, from 5 matching bases. The CDR3 here reads CASSRVAGEAFF. The nucleotides are TGTGCCAGCAGTCGGGTGGCAGGGGAAGCTTTCTTT.